The rows below give T cell receptor beta chains drawn from one sample of a study of long-term antiretroviral therapy in people with HIV. TCRdb's copy holds only in-frame clones and misses some; the assay was immunoSEQ multiplex PCR. Here the sample spans 28,000 or so clones, roughly 88% being singletons. Material: unsorted PBMCs, obtained 0.8 years before starting antiretroviral therapy. Every receptor here comes from a man between 18 and 35 years old with HIV. Each CDR3 is given with its conserved first and last residue. Fields, in order: D gene, J gene, V gene, clone size, CDR3 DNA, CDR3 protein. The D gene is left open where the match is weak. Clone size appears in some rows only: once, few, many, or a class for an expanded clone.

TRBD2,TRBJ2-3,TRBV4-3,NA,TGCGCCAGCAGCCAAGAAAACCTAGCGGGATTACCTAGCACAGATACGCAGTATTTT,CASSQENLAGLPSTDTQYF
TRBD1,TRBJ1-1,TRBV19,NA,TGTGCCAGTAGCCTAAGGACAGGCTTGGGGACTGAAGCTTTCTTT,CASSLRTGLGTEAFF
NA,TRBJ2-7,TRBV4-1,NA,TGCGCCAGCAGCCAAGACGGCAGGGCCACCTACGAGCAGTACTTC,CASSQDGRATYEQYF
TRBD1,TRBJ2-7,TRBV2,NA,TGTGCCAACAAAAGGACAGGATCCTACGAGCAGTACTTC,CANKRTGSYEQYF
NA,TRBJ2-1,TRBV4-3,NA,TGCGCCAGCAGCCAAGGGTTGCGGAATGAGCAGTTCTTC,CASSQGLRNEQFF
TRBD1,TRBJ1-4,TRBV5-8,NA,TGTGCCAGCAGCCTAGGGACAGGGGAGAGTGCAACTAATGAAAAACTGTTTTTT,CASSLGTGESATNEKLFF
NA,TRBJ1-1,TRBV7-9,NA,TGTGCCAGCAAACGGGGGATACAGGGGAACACTGAAGCTTTCTTT,CASKRGIQGNTEAFF
NA,TRBJ2-5,TRBV11-3,NA,TGTGCCAGCAGCTTAGGAGAAACGTACAGTGAAGAGACCCAGTACTTC,CASSLGETYSEETQYF
NA,TRBJ1-6,TRBV19,once,TGTGCCAGTAGGACGACAGATCCGGGATCACCCCTCCACTTT,CASRTTDPGSPLHF
NA,TRBJ1-2,TRBV20-1,NA,TGCAGTGCTATATTTGGCTACACCTTC,CSAIFGYTF
NA,TRBJ1-2,TRBV6-5,NA,TGTGCCAGCAGGTCAGAGGGGGTTGGGCGCTACACCTTC,CASRSEGVGRYTF